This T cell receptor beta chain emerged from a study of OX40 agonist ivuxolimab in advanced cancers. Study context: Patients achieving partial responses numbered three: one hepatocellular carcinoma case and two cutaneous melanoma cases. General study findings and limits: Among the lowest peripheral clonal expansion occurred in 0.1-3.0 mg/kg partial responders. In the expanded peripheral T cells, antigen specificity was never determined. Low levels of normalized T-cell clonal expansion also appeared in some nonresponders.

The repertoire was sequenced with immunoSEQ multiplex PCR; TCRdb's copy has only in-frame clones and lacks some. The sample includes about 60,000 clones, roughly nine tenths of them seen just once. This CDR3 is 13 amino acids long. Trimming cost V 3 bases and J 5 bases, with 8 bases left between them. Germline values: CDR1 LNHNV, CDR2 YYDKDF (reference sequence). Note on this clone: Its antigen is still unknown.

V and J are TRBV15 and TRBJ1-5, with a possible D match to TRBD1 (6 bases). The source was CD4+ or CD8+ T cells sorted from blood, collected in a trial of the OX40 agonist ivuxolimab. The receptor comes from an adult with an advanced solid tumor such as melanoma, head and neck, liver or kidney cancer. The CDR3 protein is CATSRHRDQPQHF. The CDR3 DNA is TGTGCCACCAGCAGGCACAGGGATCAGCCCCAGCATTTT.